A selection of T cell receptor beta chains follows, all from one sample in a study of T-cell memory formation after mild COVID-19. Via MiXCR, TCRdb re-called the 5' RACE reads, giving one row per CDR3 protein. The sample contains hundreds of thousands of distinct CDR3 sequences, roughly 20% of which appear only once. The sample comprised PBMCs or a T cell subset sorted from them (not recorded which). Every receptor here comes from an adult woman who had mild COVID-19 (a few samples of this study predate the infection). Cell type and time point are not known. CDR3s include the opening cysteine and the closing phenylalanine or tryptophan. D genes are given only for firm matches. Clone size is shown for a subset of rows, as once, few, many or a class of expanded clone.

TGTGCCAGCAGCCCGAATACAGGCGAGCCCCAGCATTTT CASSPNTGEPQHF - few TRBJ1-5 TRBV5-6
TGTGCCAGCAGTGGGACGGGATACAATGAGCAGTTCTTC CASSGTGYNEQFF - few TRBJ2-1 TRBV5-6
TGTGCCAGCAGCATCCGAGGGAATCAGCCCCAGCATTTT CASSIRGNQPQHF - few TRBJ1-5 TRBV7-6
TGCAGTGCTCGGGCTAGCGGGAGATTGGGCCAAGAGACCCAGTACTTC CSARASGRLGQETQYF TRBD2 - TRBJ2-5 TRBV20-1
TGCAGTGCTCCTCCCGGGACAGGGGAGTACGAGCAGTACTTC CSAPPGTGEYEQYF TRBD1 - TRBJ2-7 TRBV20-1
TGTGCCAGCAGTCTACTAGCGGGGGACACAGATACGCAGTATTTT CASSLLAGDTDTQYF TRBD2 few TRBJ2-3 TRBV7-8
TGTGCCAGCAGCATGGGACAGGGGGCCGGACAAGAGACCCAGTACTTC CASSMGQGAGQETQYF TRBD1 - TRBJ2-5 TRBV5-5
TGCAGTGCTAGACAGGGAAGCACAGATACGCAGTATTTT CSARQGSTDTQYF - - TRBJ2-3 TRBV20-1
TGTGCCAGCAGGGTAGCGGGGGGTACCTCGAATACGCAGTATTTT CASRVAGGTSNTQYF TRBD2 few TRBJ2-3 TRBV12-3/TRBV12-4
TGCAGTGCTAGAGAGTTACAGGGGGACCTAGAGACCCAGTACTTC CSARELQGDLETQYF TRBD1 many TRBJ2-5 TRBV20-1
TGTGCCAGCAGTAGACTAGCAGCCGAGCAGTTCTTC CASSRLAAEQFF TRBD2 few TRBJ2-1 TRBV6-6
TGTGCCAGCAGCCCCGGCGGCGGGGGACGGGCCAGGCCCCAGCATTTT CASSPGGGGRARPQHF - - TRBJ1-5 TRBV3-1
TGCGCCAGCAGCCGAATAGGAACAGATACGCAGTATTTT CASSRIGTDTQYF - many TRBJ2-3 TRBV5-1
TGTGCCAGCAGGAATAGCGGGAGGGACGATACGCAGTATTTT CASRNSGRDDTQYF TRBD2 few TRBJ2-3 TRBV12-3/TRBV12-4
TGTGCCACCGGACGAGGGGAACGCGAGCAGTACTTC CATGRGEREQYF - once TRBJ2-7 TRBV15
TGTGCCAGCAGTTTAGGTGATAGCGGGGGGGCCGAGTCCCACGAGCAGTACTTC CASSLGDSGGAESHEQYF TRBD2 few TRBJ2-7 TRBV12-3/TRBV12-4
TGTGCCAGTAAAAACCTGGTAACAGGGGGGGACTATGGCTACACCTTC CASKNLVTGGDYGYTF TRBD1 - TRBJ1-2 TRBV6-5
TGCAGTGCTAGGGAACGGGGGAACACTGAAGCTTTCTTT CSARERGNTEAFF - few TRBJ1-1 TRBV20-1
TGCAGTGCCAGAGAGCGGGGGGGCCTGGGTCAGTACTTC CSARERGGLGQYF TRBD2 - TRBJ2-5 TRBV20-1
TGTGCCATCAGTGAGAGTGGGAGGGCTGAATCCTACAATGAGCAGTTCTTC CAISESGRAESYNEQFF TRBD2 - TRBJ2-1 TRBV10-3
TGCAGTGCTGATACGAAAAGAGGGGGGCCCTCTGAAGCTTTCTTT CSADTKRGGPSEAFF - - TRBJ1-1 TRBV20-1
TGCGCCAGCAGCCATCAACAGGGCGGGGGACAGCCCCAGCATTTT CASSHQQGGGQPQHF - few TRBJ1-5 TRBV4-1
TGTGCCAGTAGTATAGTCCCTAGCGGGTACAATGAGCAGTTCTTC CASSIVPSGYNEQFF TRBD2 few TRBJ2-1 TRBV19
TGTGCCAGCAACAGAGAAGGGACTAGGCTAGATACGCAGTATTTT CASNREGTRLDTQYF TRBD2 - TRBJ2-3 TRBV7-6
TGCGCCAGCAGCGAAACAGGCATGAACACTGAAGCTTTCTTT CASSETGMNTEAFF - few TRBJ1-1 TRBV5-1
TGTGCCAGCAGGGGGGCCCCCAATGAGCAGTTCTTC CASRGAPNEQFF - few TRBJ2-1 TRBV7-9
TGTGCCAGTAGTATAGGGGGGTTTTCGCTGACCTACGAGCAGTACTTC CASSIGGFSLTYEQYF - - TRBJ2-7 TRBV19
TGTGCCAGCAGTAGTCAGGGGAATCAGCCCCAGCATTTT CASSSQGNQPQHF - many TRBJ1-5 TRBV12-3/TRBV12-4
TGTGCCAGCAGTGACGGGACGGGTGCAGATACGCAGTATTTT CASSDGTGADTQYF - few TRBJ2-3 TRBV6-4
TGTGCCAGCAACCCCGGACTAGCGGGGGGTTCCCAGTTCTTC CASNPGLAGGSQFF TRBD2 few TRBJ2-1 TRBV12-3/TRBV12-4
TGTGCCAGCACCTCAGTCGGGGTGAATACTGAAGCTTTCTTT CASTSVGVNTEAFF - few TRBJ1-1 TRBV6-5
TGTGCCAGCTATATTTCGGGGGGAATTTCAGGTCGCGGCTACACCTTC CASYISGGISGRGYTF - - TRBJ1-2 TRBV5-5
TGCAGTGCTAGAGACCCCACTACTAGCTACAATGAGCAGTTCTTC CSARDPTTSYNEQFF - - TRBJ2-1 TRBV20-1
TGTGCCACCAGTGGAGTACGAGTGGGGCCCCGGTTCTTC CATSGVRVGPRFF - few TRBJ2-1 TRBV24-1
TGTGCCAGCAGTGAATCGACGGTCCGGAGCACTGAAGCTTTCTTT CASSESTVRSTEAFF - - TRBJ1-1 TRBV25-1
TGTGCCAGTCGGGGGACCACCCTCTACAATGAGCAGTTCTTC CASRGTTLYNEQFF - few TRBJ2-1 TRBV13
TGTGCCAGCAGTCCTCCGGGACAGGGAGATGAAAAACTGTTTTTT CASSPPGQGDEKLFF TRBD1 few TRBJ1-4 TRBV3-1
TGTGCCAGCAGCTATAGACTGGGGACTAGCGGGGGTGAGCAGTACTTC CASSYRLGTSGGEQYF TRBD2 - TRBJ2-7 TRBV7-6
TGTGCCAGTAGCCTCGGGGGGGGCGTCGGCAATCAGCCCCAGCATTTT CASSLGGGVGNQPQHF - few TRBJ1-5 TRBV19
TGTGCCAGCAGCTTCCTAGCGGGACCCTCTAGCACAGATACGCAGTATTTT CASSFLAGPSSTDTQYF TRBD2 - TRBJ2-3 TRBV7-9
TGTGCCAGCAGTGAAGCGTTGGGGGACTGGTACGAGCAGTACTTC CASSEALGDWYEQYF - - TRBJ2-7 TRBV6-1
TGTGCCAGCAGCCCCGCGGGTAGCGGGGTATCCGGGGAGCTGTTTTTT CASSPAGSGVSGELFF TRBD2 - TRBJ2-2 TRBV9
TGCGCCAGCAGCCGTATACTAGCGGGAGCGGGAGATACGCAGTATTTT CASSRILAGAGDTQYF TRBD2 few TRBJ2-3 TRBV5-1
TGTGCCATCAGTGATTGGCCGGTGCAGTACTTC CAISDWPVQYF - many TRBJ2-7 TRBV10-3
TGTGCCAGCACCACAGGGAGCTGGGAGACCCAGTACTTC CASTTGSWETQYF - - TRBJ2-5 TRBV7-9
TGTGCCAGCAGCCCAAGGGACAGGGGGTACACAGATACGCAGTATTTT CASSPRDRGYTDTQYF TRBD1 - TRBJ2-3 TRBV7-2